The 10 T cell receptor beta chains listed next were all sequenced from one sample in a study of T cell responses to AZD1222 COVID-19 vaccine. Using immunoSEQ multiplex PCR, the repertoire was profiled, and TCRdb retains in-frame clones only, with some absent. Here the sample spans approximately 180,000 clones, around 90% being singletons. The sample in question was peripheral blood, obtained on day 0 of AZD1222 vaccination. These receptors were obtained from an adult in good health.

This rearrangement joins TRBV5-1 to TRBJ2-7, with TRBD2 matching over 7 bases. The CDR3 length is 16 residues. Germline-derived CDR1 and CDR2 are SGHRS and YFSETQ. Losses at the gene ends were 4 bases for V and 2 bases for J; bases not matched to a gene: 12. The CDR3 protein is CASSAGSGTATYEQYF. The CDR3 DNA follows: TGCGCCAGCAGCGCCGGAAGCGGGACGGCTACCTACGAGCAGTACTTC.

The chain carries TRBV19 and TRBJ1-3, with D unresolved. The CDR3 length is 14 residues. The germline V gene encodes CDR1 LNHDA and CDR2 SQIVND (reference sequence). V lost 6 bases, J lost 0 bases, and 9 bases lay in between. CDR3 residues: CASRAGSSGNTIYF. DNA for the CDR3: TGTGCCAGTAGGGCCGGCTCCTCTGGAAACACCATATATTTT.

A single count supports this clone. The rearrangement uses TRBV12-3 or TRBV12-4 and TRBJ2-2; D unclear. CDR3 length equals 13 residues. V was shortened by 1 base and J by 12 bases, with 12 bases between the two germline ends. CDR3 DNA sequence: TGTGCCAGCAGTTTAGATTGGCCATCGAAGCTGTTTTTT. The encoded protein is CASSLDWPSKLFF.

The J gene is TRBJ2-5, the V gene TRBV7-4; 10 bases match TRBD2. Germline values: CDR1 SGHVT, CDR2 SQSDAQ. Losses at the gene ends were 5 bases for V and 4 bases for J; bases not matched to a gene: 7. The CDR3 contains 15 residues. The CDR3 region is CASSRSGRRSETQYF. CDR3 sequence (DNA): TGTGCCAGCAGCCGTAGCGGGAGGAGATCAGAGACCCAGTACTTC.

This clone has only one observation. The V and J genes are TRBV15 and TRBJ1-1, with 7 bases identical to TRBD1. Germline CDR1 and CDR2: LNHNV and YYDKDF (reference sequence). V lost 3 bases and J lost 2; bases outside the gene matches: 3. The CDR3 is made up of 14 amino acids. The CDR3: CATSSRTGNTEAFF. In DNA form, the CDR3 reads TGTGCCACCAGCAGTCGGACAGGAAACACTGAAGCTTTCTTT.

CDR3 protein: CASSYRREQYF. CDR3 DNA sequence: TGTGCCAGCAGCTATAGACGTGAGCAGTACTTC. This chain links TRBV7-2 with TRBJ2-7; D is uncertain. The CDR3 has 11 amino acids. With 4 bases removed from V and 7 bases from J, the gap between germline ends came to 8 bases. Germline CDR1 and CDR2: SGHTA and FQGNSA. Drawing the rest from reference TRBV7-2 and TRBJ2-7, the complete variable domain is GAGVSQSPSNKVTEKGKDVELRCDPISGHTALYWYRQSLGQGLEFLIYFQGNSAPDKSGLPSDRFSAERTGGSVSTLTIQRTQQEDSAVYLCASSYRREQYFGPGTRLTVT.

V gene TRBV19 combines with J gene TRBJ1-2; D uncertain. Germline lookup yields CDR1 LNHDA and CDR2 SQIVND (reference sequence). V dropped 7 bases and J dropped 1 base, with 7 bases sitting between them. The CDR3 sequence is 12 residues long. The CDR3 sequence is CASKSGNYGYTF. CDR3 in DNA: TGTGCCAGTAAAAGCGGTAACTATGGCTACACCTTC.

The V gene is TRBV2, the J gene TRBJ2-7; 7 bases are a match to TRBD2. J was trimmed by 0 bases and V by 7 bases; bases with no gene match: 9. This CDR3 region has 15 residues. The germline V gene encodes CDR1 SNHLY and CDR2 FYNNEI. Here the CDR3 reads CASTPIAGASYEQYF. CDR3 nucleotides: TGTGCCAGCACCCCGATAGCGGGCGCCTCCTACGAGCAGTACTTC.

In DNA, the CDR3 is TGTGCCAGTGACAGGGGGCGGAACACTGAAGCTTTCTTT. The encoded protein is CASDRGRNTEAFF. V and J are TRBV30 and TRBJ1-1; TRBD1 matches 10 bases. Germline V gene lookup returns CDR1 GTSNPN and CDR2 SVGIG (reference sequence). Trimming removed 8 bases from V and 1 base from J; junction bases left unmatched: 4. This CDR3 contains 13 residues.

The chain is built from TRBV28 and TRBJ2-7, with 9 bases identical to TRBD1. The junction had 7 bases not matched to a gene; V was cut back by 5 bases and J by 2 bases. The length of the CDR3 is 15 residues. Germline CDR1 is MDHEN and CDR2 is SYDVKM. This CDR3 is CASSTNRGPAYEQYF. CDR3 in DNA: TGTGCCAGCAGTACAAACAGGGGGCCGGCCTACGAGCAGTACTTC.